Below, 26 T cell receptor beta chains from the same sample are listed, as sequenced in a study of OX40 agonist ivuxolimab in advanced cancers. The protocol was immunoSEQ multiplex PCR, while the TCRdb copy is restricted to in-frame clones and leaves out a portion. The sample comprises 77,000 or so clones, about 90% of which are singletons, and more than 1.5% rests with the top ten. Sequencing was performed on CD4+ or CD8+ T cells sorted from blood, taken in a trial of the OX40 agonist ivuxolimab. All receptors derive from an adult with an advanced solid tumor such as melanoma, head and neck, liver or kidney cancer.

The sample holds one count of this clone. The CDR3 reads CASKGWGGQEQFF. CDR3 DNA: TGTGCCAGCAAAGGTTGGGGGGGGCAGGAGCAGTTCTTC. The chain uses TRBV27 and TRBJ2-1; maybe TRBD2 (7 bases). Germline values: CDR1 MNHEY, CDR2 SMNVEV (reference sequence). Trimming stripped 7 bases from V and 10 bases from J, with 17 bases between. The CDR3 runs 13 residues.

CDR3 region: CASSQDRGETGTEAFF. The CDR3 DNA reads as TGTGCCAGCAGCCAAGATCGCGGGGAGACGGGCACTGAAGCTTTCTTT. The chain is built from TRBV4-2 and TRBJ1-1; D remains ambiguous. Germline lookup yields CDR1 LGHNA and CDR2 YNFKEQ. Trimming removed 0 bases from V and 4 bases from J, with 15 bases in between. This CDR3 comprises 16 residues.

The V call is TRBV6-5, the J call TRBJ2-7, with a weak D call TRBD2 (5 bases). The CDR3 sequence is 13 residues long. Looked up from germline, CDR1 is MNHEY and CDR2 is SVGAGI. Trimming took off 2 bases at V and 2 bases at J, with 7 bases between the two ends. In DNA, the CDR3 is TGTGCCAGCAGTTACGAGCGGACCTACGAGCAGTACTTC. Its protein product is CASSYERTYEQYF.

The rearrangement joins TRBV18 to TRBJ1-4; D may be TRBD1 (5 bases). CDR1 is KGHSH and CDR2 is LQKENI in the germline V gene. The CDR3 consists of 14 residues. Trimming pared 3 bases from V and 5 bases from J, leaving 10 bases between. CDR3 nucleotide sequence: TGTGCCAGCTCACCGACAGCCCGAAATGAAAAACTGTTTTTT. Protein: CASSPTARNEKLFF.

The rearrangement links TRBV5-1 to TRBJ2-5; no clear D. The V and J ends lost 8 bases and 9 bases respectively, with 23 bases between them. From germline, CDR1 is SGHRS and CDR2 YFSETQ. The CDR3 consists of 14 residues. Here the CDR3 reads CASTDQVMFEAQYF. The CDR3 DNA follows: TGCGCCAGTACCGATCAGGTGATGTTTGAGGCCCAGTACTTC.

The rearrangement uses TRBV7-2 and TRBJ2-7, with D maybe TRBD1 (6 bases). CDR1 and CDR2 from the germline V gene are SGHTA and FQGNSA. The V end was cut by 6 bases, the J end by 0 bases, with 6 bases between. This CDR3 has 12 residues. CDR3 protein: CASRGASYEQYF. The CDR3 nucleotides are TGTGCCAGCAGGGGGGCCTCCTACGAGCAGTACTTC.

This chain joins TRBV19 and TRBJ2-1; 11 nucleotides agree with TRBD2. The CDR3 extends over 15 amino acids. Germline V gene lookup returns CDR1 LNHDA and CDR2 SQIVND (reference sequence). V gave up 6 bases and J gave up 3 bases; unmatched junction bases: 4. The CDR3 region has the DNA TGTGCCAGTAGCCCTCTAGCGGGGGGCTACAATGAGCAGTTCTTC. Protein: CASSPLAGGYNEQFF.

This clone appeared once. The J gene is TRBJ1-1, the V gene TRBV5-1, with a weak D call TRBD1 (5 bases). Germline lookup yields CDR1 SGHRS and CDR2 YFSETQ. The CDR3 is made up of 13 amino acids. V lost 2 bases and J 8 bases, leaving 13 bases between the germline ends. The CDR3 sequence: CASSFRGLAEAFF. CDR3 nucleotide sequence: TGCGCCAGCAGCTTCCGGGGCTTGGCGGAAGCTTTCTTT.

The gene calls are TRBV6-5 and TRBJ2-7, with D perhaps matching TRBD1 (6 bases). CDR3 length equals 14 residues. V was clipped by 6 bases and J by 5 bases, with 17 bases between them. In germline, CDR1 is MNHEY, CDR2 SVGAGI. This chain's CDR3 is CASRKQGGGNEQYF. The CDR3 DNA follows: TGTGCCAGCAGAAAACAGGGTGGAGGAAACGAGCAGTACTTC.

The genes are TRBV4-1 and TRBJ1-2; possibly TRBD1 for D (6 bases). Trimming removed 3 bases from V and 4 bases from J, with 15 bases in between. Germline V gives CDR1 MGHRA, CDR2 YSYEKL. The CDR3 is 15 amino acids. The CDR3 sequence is CASSHPPTGSYGYTF. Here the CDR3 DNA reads TGCGCCAGCAGCCACCCTCCGACAGGCTCCTATGGCTACACCTTC.

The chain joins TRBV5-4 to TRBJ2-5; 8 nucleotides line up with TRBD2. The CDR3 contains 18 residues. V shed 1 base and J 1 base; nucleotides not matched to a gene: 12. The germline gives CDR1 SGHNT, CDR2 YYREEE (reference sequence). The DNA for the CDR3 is TGTGCCAGCAGCTTGTTGTGGGAGCGGGGGACTCGCCAAGAGACCCAGTACTTC. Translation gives CASSLLWERGTRQETQYF.

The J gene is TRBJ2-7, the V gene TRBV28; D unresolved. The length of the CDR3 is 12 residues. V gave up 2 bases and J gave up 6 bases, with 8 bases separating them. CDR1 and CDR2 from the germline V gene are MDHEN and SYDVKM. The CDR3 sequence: CASSLPAAEQYF. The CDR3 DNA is TGTGCCAGCAGTTTACCGGCCGCCGAGCAGTACTTC.

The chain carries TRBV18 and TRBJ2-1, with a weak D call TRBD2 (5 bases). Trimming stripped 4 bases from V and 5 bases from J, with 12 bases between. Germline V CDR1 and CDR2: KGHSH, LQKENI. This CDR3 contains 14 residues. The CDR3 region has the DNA TGTGCCAGCTCACGGGCCCCGAGGGACAATGAGCAGTTCTTC. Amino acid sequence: CASSRAPRDNEQFF.

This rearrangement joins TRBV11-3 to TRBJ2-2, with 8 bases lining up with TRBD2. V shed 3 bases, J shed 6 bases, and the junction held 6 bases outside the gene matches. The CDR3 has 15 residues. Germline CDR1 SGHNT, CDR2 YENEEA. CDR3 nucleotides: TGTGCCAGCAGCTTGGTCGGGGGGGTTCCCGGGGAGCTGTTTTTT. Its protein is CASSLVGGVPGELFF.

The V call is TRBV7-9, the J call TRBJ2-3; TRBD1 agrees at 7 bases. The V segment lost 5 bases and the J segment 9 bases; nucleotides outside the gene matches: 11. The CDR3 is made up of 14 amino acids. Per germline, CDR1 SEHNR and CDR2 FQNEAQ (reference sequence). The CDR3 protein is CASSRAGGRTTQYF. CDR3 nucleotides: TGTGCCAGCAGCCGGGCAGGGGGTAGAACCACGCAGTATTTT.

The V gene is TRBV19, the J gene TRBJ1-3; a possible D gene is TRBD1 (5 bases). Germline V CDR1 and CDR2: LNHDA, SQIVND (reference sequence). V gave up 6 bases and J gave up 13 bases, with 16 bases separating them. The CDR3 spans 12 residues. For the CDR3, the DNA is TGTGCCAGTAGCTCCGGTCCGGGACGGATATATTTT. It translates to CASSSGPGRIYF.

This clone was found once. Here the CDR3 DNA reads TGTGCCAGCAGTCCGGGGACCGGGACAGGGTTCTCTGGGGCCAACGTCCTGACTTTC. This encodes CASSPGTGTGFSGANVLTF. The V gene is TRBV28, the J gene TRBJ2-6; 9 nucleotides align to TRBD1. Germline V gene lookup returns CDR1 MDHEN and CDR2 SYDVKM. V shed 5 bases, J shed 0 bases, and the junction held 11 bases outside the gene matches. The CDR3 spans 19 residues.

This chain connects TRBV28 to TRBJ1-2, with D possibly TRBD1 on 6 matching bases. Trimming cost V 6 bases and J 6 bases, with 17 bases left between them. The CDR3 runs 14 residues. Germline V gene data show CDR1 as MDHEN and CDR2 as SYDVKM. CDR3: CASSRTGSGDGYTF. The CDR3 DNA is TGTGCCAGCAGCAGAACAGGGAGCGGGGATGGCTACACCTTC.

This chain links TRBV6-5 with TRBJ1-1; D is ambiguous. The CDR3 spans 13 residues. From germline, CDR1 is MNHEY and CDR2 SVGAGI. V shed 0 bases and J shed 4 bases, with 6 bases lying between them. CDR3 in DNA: TGTGCCAGCAGTTACTCGGTGAGCACTGAAGCTTTCTTT. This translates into CASSYSVSTEAFF.

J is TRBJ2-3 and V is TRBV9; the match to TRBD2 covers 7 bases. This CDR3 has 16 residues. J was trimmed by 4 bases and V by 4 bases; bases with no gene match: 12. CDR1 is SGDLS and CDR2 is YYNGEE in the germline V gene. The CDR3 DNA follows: TGTGCCAGCAGCCCCCAGCGGCGGGGGTTCGCAGATACGCAGTATTTT. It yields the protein CASSPQRRGFADTQYF.

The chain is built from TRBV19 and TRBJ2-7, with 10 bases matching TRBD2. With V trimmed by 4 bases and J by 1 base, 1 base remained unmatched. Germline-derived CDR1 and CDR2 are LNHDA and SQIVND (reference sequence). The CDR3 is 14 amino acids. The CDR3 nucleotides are TGTGCCAGTAGTAAAGCGGGAGGGTCCTACGAGCAGTACTTC. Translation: CASSKAGGSYEQYF. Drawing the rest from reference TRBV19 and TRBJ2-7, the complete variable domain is DGGITQSPKYLFRKEGQNVTLSCEQNLNHDAMYWYRQDPGQGLRLIYYSQIVNDFQKGDIAEGYSVSREKKESFPLTVTSAQKNPTAFYLCASSKAGGSYEQYFGPGTRLTVT.

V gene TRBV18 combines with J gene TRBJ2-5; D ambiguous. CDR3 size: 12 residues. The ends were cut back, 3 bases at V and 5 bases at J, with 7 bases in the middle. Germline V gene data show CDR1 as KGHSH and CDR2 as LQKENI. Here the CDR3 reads CASSPAPETQYF. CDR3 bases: TGTGCCAGCTCACCTGCCCCGGAGACCCAGTACTTC.

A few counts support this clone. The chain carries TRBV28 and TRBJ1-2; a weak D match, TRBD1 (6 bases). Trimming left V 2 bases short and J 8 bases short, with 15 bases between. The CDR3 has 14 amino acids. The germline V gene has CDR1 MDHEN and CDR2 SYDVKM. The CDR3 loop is CASSLPQGTYGYTF. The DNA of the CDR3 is TGTGCCAGCAGTTTACCACAGGGAACATACGGCTACACCTTC.

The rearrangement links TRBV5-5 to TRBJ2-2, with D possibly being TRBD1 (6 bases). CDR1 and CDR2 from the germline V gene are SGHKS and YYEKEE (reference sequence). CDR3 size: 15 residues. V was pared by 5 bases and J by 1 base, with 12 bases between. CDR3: CASRLQDRNTGELFF. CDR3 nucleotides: TGTGCCAGCAGGTTACAGGACAGGAACACCGGGGAGCTGTTTTTT. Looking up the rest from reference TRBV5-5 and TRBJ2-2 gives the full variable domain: DAGVTQSPTHLIKTRGQQVTLRCSPISGHKSVSWYQQVLGQGPQFIFQYYEKEERGRGNFPDRFSARQFPNYSSELNVNALLLGDSALYLCASRLQDRNTGELFFGEGSRLTVL.

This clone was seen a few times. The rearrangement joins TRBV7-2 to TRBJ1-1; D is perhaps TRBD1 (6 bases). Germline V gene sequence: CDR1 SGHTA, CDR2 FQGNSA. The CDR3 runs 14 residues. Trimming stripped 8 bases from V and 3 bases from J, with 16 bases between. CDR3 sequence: CASGRGRLDTEAFF. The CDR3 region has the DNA TGTGCCAGCGGCAGGGGCCGGCTGGACACTGAAGCTTTCTTT.

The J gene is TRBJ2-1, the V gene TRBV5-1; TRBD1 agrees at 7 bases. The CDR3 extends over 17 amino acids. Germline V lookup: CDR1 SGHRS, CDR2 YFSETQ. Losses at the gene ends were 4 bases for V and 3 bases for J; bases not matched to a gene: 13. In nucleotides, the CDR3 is TGCGCCAGCAGCCAGATGGCCGGGACAGCGAACTACAATGAGCAGTTCTTC. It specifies CASSQMAGTANYNEQFF. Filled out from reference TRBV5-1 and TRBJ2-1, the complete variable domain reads KAGVTQTPRYLIKTRGQQVTLSCSPISGHRSVSWYQQTPGQGLQFLFEYFSETQRNKGNFPGRFSGRQFSNSRSEMNVSTLELGDSALYLCASSQMAGTANYNEQFFGPGTRLTVL.